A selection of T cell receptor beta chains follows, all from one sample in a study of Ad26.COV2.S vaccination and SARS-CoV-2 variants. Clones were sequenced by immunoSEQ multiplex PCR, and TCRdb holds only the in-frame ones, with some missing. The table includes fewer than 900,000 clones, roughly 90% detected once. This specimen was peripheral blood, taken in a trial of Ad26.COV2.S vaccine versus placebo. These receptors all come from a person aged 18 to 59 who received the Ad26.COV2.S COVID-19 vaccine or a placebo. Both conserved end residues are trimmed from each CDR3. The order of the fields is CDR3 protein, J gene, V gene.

ASSYPVRETQY	TRBJ2-5	TRBV6-2/TRBV6-3
ASSQVDNSPLH	TRBJ1-6	TRBV3-1/TRBV3-2
ASSIARVSYGYT	TRBJ1-2	TRBV19
ATRDSLNTEAF	TRBJ1-1	TRBV24-1
ATGGVNYGYT	TRBJ1-2	TRBV6-5
ASGLVPEKLF	TRBJ1-4	TRBV12-5
ASSQRTPNGQTNEKLF	TRBJ1-4	TRBV4-2
ASSQASGDEQY	TRBJ2-7	TRBV4-2
ASSVAQGAPNGYT	TRBJ1-2	TRBV9
ATSRDGELPQY	TRBJ2-7	TRBV15
ASTWDYTGELF	TRBJ2-2	TRBV5-1